One and the same sample provided the 21 T cell receptor beta chains below, sequenced in a study of CD8+ T cells in alopecia areata (dated by TCRdb to between 2018 and 2020). The treatment or condition label of this sample denotes: oral pan-JAK inhibitor, 5-10 mg twice daily. Receptor libraries were prepared by the immunoSEQ multiplex PCR assay. For TCR sequencing, RNA was extracted from every sample and reverse transcribed into cDNA to serve as template. Sourced from immuneACCESS, this table was stored by TCRdb with only in-frame sequences that have V and J called. A share of the clones is absent; for the studies checked, an unresolved V gene accounts for under half, and the remainder has no known explanation. The sample table lists about 100,000 clones, approximately 63% of them with a count of one. The ten largest clonotypes hold roughly 15% of the sample. The sequencing used CD8+ T cells sorted from blood, collected between weeks 55 and 65, from a patient treated with tofacitinib. The receptors shown here come from a human donor with alopecia areata.

This rearrangement joins TRBV5-1 to TRBJ1-1, with D perhaps matching TRBD1 (5 bases). Trimming took 0 bases from V and 1 from J, leaving 7 bases between them. Per the germline V gene, CDR1 is SGHRS and CDR2 is YFSETQ. There are 14 residues in the CDR3. CDR3 in amino acids: CASSLVRGNTEAFF. Here the CDR3 DNA reads TGCGCCAGCAGCTTGGTAAGGGGGAACACTGAAGCTTTCTTT.

The chain recombines TRBV27 with TRBJ1-1; a weak D match, TRBD1 (6 bases). V was clipped by 6 bases and J by 8 bases, with 16 bases between them. The CDR3 runs 13 residues. Germline assignment: CDR1 MNHEY and CDR2 SMNVEV (reference sequence). The CDR3 DNA reads as TGTGCCAGCAGGAGTGAAGGGGGTGGCGAAGCTTTCTTT. The encoded protein is CASRSEGGGEAFF.

This clone was detected only a few times. The chain recombines TRBV2 with TRBJ2-1; D not resolved. The germline V gene has CDR1 SNHLY and CDR2 FYNNEI. The CDR3 spans 10 residues. V dropped 8 bases and J dropped 7 bases, with 6 bases sitting between them. The CDR3 spells CASVGNEQFF. The CDR3 nucleotides are TGTGCCAGCGTCGGAAATGAGCAGTTCTTC.

This chain connects TRBV19 to TRBJ2-7; D ambiguous. The CDR3 runs 12 residues. Germline V gene sequence: CDR1 LNHDA, CDR2 SQIVND (reference sequence). V was pared by 5 bases and J by 3 bases, with 8 bases between. CDR3 nucleotides: TGTGCCAGTAGTGGACCGCGCTACGAGCAGTACTTC. Its protein is CASSGPRYEQYF.

V and J are TRBV7-8 and TRBJ1-5; D is undetermined. The V and J ends lost 4 bases and 0 bases respectively, with 10 bases between them. The CDR3 covers 15 residues. Germline-derived CDR1 and CDR2 are SGHVS and FQNEAQ. The CDR3 is CASSWGSGSNQPQHF. The CDR3 region has the DNA TGTGCCAGCAGCTGGGGATCCGGTAGCAATCAGCCCCAGCATTTT. Using reference TRBV7-8 and TRBJ1-5 for the parts outside the CDR3, the full variable domain is GAGVSQSPRYKVAKRGQDVALRCDPISGHVSLFWYQQALGQGPEFLTYFQNEAQLDKSGLPSDRFFAERPEGSVSTLKIQRTQQEDSAVYLCASSWGSGSNQPQHFGDGTRLSIL.

CDR3 DNA: TGTGCCAGCAGTTTATCGGCGCTTCAGGGAGAGACCCAGTACTTC. The encoded protein is CASSLSALQGETQYF. The chain uses TRBV27 and TRBJ2-5; TRBD1 might be the D (5 bases). Germline loops: CDR1 MNHEY, CDR2 SMNVEV (reference sequence). The CDR3 is made up of 15 amino acids. The germline V and J ends were trimmed by 0 bases and 4 bases, with 12 bases remaining between them.

The chain combines TRBV30 with TRBJ1-3, with unresolved D. The length of the CDR3 is 10 residues. Trimming pared 5 bases from V and 11 bases from J, leaving 10 bases between. Germline assignment: CDR1 GTSNPN and CDR2 SVGIG (reference sequence). The CDR3 region is CAWSDVSIYF. In DNA form, the CDR3 reads TGTGCCTGGTCGGACGTCTCCATATATTTT.

The chain carries TRBV2 and TRBJ2-1, with D possibly TRBD2 on 5 matching bases. Looked up from germline, CDR1 is SNHLY and CDR2 is FYNNEI. This CDR3 comprises 13 residues. V was pared by 4 bases and J by 6 bases, with 10 bases between. The CDR3 DNA sequence: TGTGCCAGCAGTGCCTCTGCGGGCAATGAGCAGTTCTTC. Protein: CASSASAGNEQFF.

The chain is built from TRBV15 and TRBJ2-2; D call uncertain. The CDR3 is 11 residues long. Per the germline V gene, CDR1 is LNHNV and CDR2 is YYDKDF (reference sequence). Trimming removed 5 bases at V and 6 bases at J, with 4 bases between. The CDR3 is CATSAPGELFF. As DNA, the CDR3 is TGTGCCACCAGCGCGCCCGGGGAGCTGTTTTTT.

This chain links TRBV5-1 with TRBJ2-7; D gene uncertain. The V end lost 2 bases, the J end lost 2 bases, and 8 bases lay between the germline ends. This CDR3 is 13 amino acids long. Germline V CDR1 and CDR2: SGHRS, YFSETQ. The DNA of the CDR3 is TGCGCCAGCAGCTTCGGCACGACCTACGAGCAGTACTTC. Its protein is CASSFGTTYEQYF. Supplemented by reference TRBV5-1 and TRBJ2-7, the full variable domain reads KAGVTQTPRYLIKTRGQQVTLSCSPISGHRSVSWYQQTPGQGLQFLFEYFSETQRNKGNFPGRFSGRQFSNSRSEMNVSTLELGDSALYLCASSFGTTYEQYFGPGTRLTVT.

The V call is TRBV6-5, the J call TRBJ1-4; 10 bases align to TRBD1. Germline values: CDR1 MNHEY, CDR2 SVGAGI. This CDR3 is 15 amino acids long. With V trimmed by 2 bases and J by 6 bases, 3 bases remained unmatched. CDR3 DNA sequence: TGTGCCAGCAGTTACCGGACAGGGGGATATGAAAAACTGTTTTTT. This translates into CASSYRTGGYEKLFF.

V is TRBV6-5 and J is TRBJ1-2; D may be TRBD1 (5 bases). V shed 3 bases and J shed 7 bases, with 15 bases lying between them. Germline CDR1 and CDR2: MNHEY and SVGAGI. This CDR3 is 14 amino acids long. The CDR3 sequence: CASSYGVGTIGYTF. DNA of the CDR3: TGTGCCAGCAGTTATGGTGTCGGGACGATTGGCTACACCTTC.

V usage is TRBV30 and J usage is TRBJ1-1, with D perhaps TRBD1 (6 bases). V gave up 4 bases and J gave up 4 bases, with 13 bases separating them. From germline, CDR1 is GTSNPN and CDR2 SVGIG (reference sequence). The CDR3 is 13 amino acids. This CDR3 is CAWTTGSTTEAFF. DNA of the CDR3: TGTGCCTGGACAACAGGGTCGACCACTGAAGCTTTCTTT.

The rearrangement uses TRBV30 and TRBJ2-1; 7 positions agree with TRBD1. V gave up 5 bases and J gave up 7 bases; unmatched junction bases: 5. Per germline, CDR1 GTSNPN and CDR2 SVGIG (reference sequence). The CDR3 runs to 12 residues. The CDR3 DNA reads TGTGCCTGGCGACCGACAGGGAATGAGCAGTTCTTC. Translating it yields CAWRPTGNEQFF.

The CDR3 DNA is TGTGCCAGCAGCTTCGTCGTACGCACAGATACGCAGTATTTT. Translated, it gives CASSFVVRTDTQYF. This chain joins TRBV11-2 and TRBJ2-3; D unresolved. CDR1 SGHAT and CDR2 FQNNGV come from the germline V gene. This CDR3 comprises 14 residues. V was shortened by 3 bases and J by 1 base, with 8 bases between the two germline ends.

In regard to this clone: Other DNA sequences in the same sample also yield this CDR3. The chain couples TRBV4-1 to TRBJ2-7; either TRBD1 or TRBD2 may fit D (5 bases each). This CDR3 has 14 amino acids. The V end lost 4 bases, the J end lost 4 bases, and 14 bases lay between the germline ends. Germline V gene sequence: CDR1 MGHRA, CDR2 YSYEKL. The CDR3 nucleotides read TGCGCCAGCAGCCTCCGGGACGGAGCGTACGAGCAGTACTTC. Protein: CASSLRDGAYEQYF.

This chain links TRBV27 with TRBJ2-7, with D uncertain. The CDR3 runs 13 residues. Trimming removed 4 bases at V and 0 bases at J, with 7 bases between. The V gene's germline CDR1 is MNHEY and CDR2 SMNVEV (reference sequence). In DNA, the CDR3 is TGTGCCAGCAGTTACTCCGGCTCCTACGAGCAGTACTTC. Protein product: CASSYSGSYEQYF.

This clone has just a few counts. The rearrangement joins TRBV5-1 to TRBJ2-1; D is undetermined. CDR3 length equals 11 residues. CDR1 and CDR2 (germline): SGHRS, YFSETQ. V was trimmed by 2 bases and J by 9 bases, leaving 6 bases between them. CDR3 in amino acids: CASSFGPEQFF. CDR3 nucleotides: TGCGCCAGCAGCTTTGGTCCTGAGCAGTTCTTC.

The chain employs TRBV25-1 and TRBJ2-7, with 9 bases that match TRBD1. Germline V gene lookup returns CDR1 MGHDK and CDR2 SYGVNS. The CDR3 has 17 residues. V gave up 3 bases and J gave up 2 bases; unmatched junction bases: 11. The CDR3 is CASSEWSRDRVAYEQYF. CDR3 nucleotide sequence: TGTGCCAGCAGTGAGTGGTCCCGGGACAGGGTCGCCTACGAGCAGTACTTC.

This sequence joins TRBV6-5 and TRBJ2-3; 8 bases map to TRBD2. The CDR3 covers 14 residues. The J segment lost 4 bases and the V segment lost 6 bases, leaving 6 bases of the junction unmatched. Germline CDR1 is MNHEY and CDR2 is SVGAGI. In DNA, the CDR3 is TGTGCCAGCAGCCCGGGGGGGCCTGCAGATACGCAGTATTTT. It codes for CASSPGGPADTQYF.

This chain connects TRBV30 to TRBJ1-5, with D possibly being TRBD1 (5 bases). Germline lookup yields CDR1 GTSNPN and CDR2 SVGIG (reference sequence). V lost 0 bases and J 2 bases, leaving 8 bases between the germline ends. The CDR3 has 14 amino acids. The CDR3 protein is CAWSVWGGNQPQHF. The CDR3 DNA follows: TGTGCCTGGAGTGTATGGGGGGGCAATCAGCCCCAGCATTTT.